Listed below are T cell receptor beta chains from one sample, sequenced in a study of blood T cell repertoires in COVID-19. Sequencing was performed with immunoSEQ multiplex PCR; in TCRdb, only in-frame clones are kept and a portion is missing. Of roughly 280,000 clones in the sample, over 65% were seen once. Sequencing was performed on peripheral blood. Receptors originate from a man between 60 and 75 years old who had recovered from COVID-19. The CDR3 runs from the conserved cysteine through the conserved F or W. The D gene is left open where the match is weak. Not every row has a clone size; where given, it reads once, few, many or a size class.

v_gene	abundance	j_gene	d_gene	CDR3nt	CDR3aa
TRBV5-1	-	TRBJ2-3	TRBD1	TGCGCCAGCAGCACCGGACAGGGGCTCACAGATACGCAGTATTTT	CASSTGQGLTDTQYF
TRBV5-1	many	TRBJ2-2	-	TGCGCCAGCAGCTGGGGCAGGGCCGGCACCGGGGAGCTGTTTTTT	CASSWGRAGTGELFF
TRBV5-8	-	TRBJ2-1	TRBD1	TGTGCCAGCAGCTTGGGGCAACAGGGGGCGTGGGAGCAGTTCTTC	CASSLGQQGAWEQFF
TRBV30	-	TRBJ1-5	-	TGTGCCTGGAACCGCGACAGTAGCAATCAGCCCCAGCATTTT	CAWNRDSSNQPQHF
TRBV20-1	few	TRBJ2-7	TRBD2	TGCAGTGCTAGTTTAGGGCGACTAGCGTCCGAGCAGTACTTC	CSASLGRLASEQYF
TRBV6-5	-	TRBJ2-3	TRBD2	TGTGCCAGCAGTGACTCCCCGGGGAGGGCAGATACGCAGTATTTT	CASSDSPGRADTQYF
TRBV15	many	TRBJ2-2	-	TGTGCCACCAGCAGACCTCAGGGTTGGGACGGGGAGCTGTTTTTT	CATSRPQGWDGELFF
TRBV9	-	TRBJ1-2	TRBD1	TGTGCCAGCAGCGTAGAGGCAGGGGGCAACTATGGCTACACCTTC	CASSVEAGGNYGYTF
TRBV15	-	TRBJ2-3	TRBD2	TGTGCCACCAGCAGAGATCAGGGAGGGACAGATACGCAGTATTTT	CATSRDQGGTDTQYF
TRBV19	-	TRBJ2-7	TRBD2	TGTGCCAGTAGTTCTAGACTAGCGGGTAACTACGAGCAGTACTTC	CASSSRLAGNYEQYF
TRBV6-5	-	TRBJ2-2	-	TGTGCCAGCAGGATGACAGACGGAAACACCGGGGAGCTGTTTTTT	CASRMTDGNTGELFF
TRBV9	-	TRBJ1-4	TRBD1	TGTGCCAGCAGCGTTACAGGGGCCACTAATGAAAAACTGTTTTTT	CASSVTGATNEKLFF
TRBV27	-	TRBJ1-6	-	TGTGCCAGCAGTAACCTCGGGGGGTATAATTCACCCCTCCACTTT	CASSNLGGYNSPLHF
TRBV5-8	-	TRBJ2-1	-	TGTGCCAGCAGCCCTGAGCTAGCGTACTCCTACAATGAGCAGTTCTTC	CASSPELAYSYNEQFF
TRBV19	-	TRBJ1-5	-	TGTGCCACCACCGACAGTTACAATCAGCCCCAGCATTTT	CATTDSYNQPQHF
TRBV10-3	-	TRBJ2-7	TRBD1	TGTGCCATCAGTGAGTGGGGACAGGGGCCCTACGAGCAGTACTTC	CAISEWGQGPYEQYF
TRBV7-9	-	TRBJ2-2	TRBD2	TGTGCCAGCAGCCTGCGGGAGGTCGCCGGGGAGCTGTTTTTT	CASSLREVAGELFF
TRBV6-1	-	TRBJ1-5	-	TGTGCCAGCAGTGAAGGATGGTCAGCGGGGGGCAATCAGCCCCAGCATTTT	CASSEGWSAGGNQPQHF
TRBV9	-	TRBJ1-2	TRBD1	TGTGCCAGCAGCAAACAGGGGAACTATGGCTACACCTTC	CASSKQGNYGYTF
TRBV10-2	-	TRBJ2-7	-	TGCGCCAGCAGGGACCGGGGGGCCCTCACCTACGAGCAGTACTTC	CASRDRGALTYEQYF
TRBV7-2	-	TRBJ1-3	-	TGTGCCAGCAGCCTCTATGGAAACACCATATATTTT	CASSLYGNTIYF
TRBV6-5	-	TRBJ2-1	TRBD2	TGTGCCAGCAGTTACAGGACTAGCGGGCCGAACAATGAGCAGTTCTTC	CASSYRTSGPNNEQFF
TRBV7-2	once	TRBJ2-3	TRBD2	TGTGCCAGCAGCTTAAGGTTGGGGGGGTTGGCAGATACGCAGTATTTT	CASSLRLGGLADTQYF
TRBV6-2/TRBV6-3	-	TRBJ2-2	TRBD2	TGTGCCAGCAGCCGACTAGCGGGCACCGGGGAGCTGTTTTTT	CASSRLAGTGELFF
TRBV7-9	-	TRBJ1-2	TRBD1	TGTGCCAGCAGCCCTTACCAGGGGGCGATTGGCTACACCTTC	CASSPYQGAIGYTF
TRBV25-1	-	TRBJ2-1	-	TGTGCCAGCAGTCCCTCCCCGAGCTACAATGAGCAGTTCTTC	CASSPSPSYNEQFF
TRBV9	-	TRBJ2-7	TRBD1	TGTGCCAGCAGCGTAGCAGGGGGCGGCTACGAGCAGTACTTC	CASSVAGGGYEQYF
TRBV7-9	few	TRBJ1-2	TRBD1	TGTGCCAGCAGCTTAATTTCAGGGACAGCCTATGGCTACACCTTC	CASSLISGTAYGYTF
TRBV2	-	TRBJ1-6	-	TGTGCCAGCAACTCACCGGGTAATTCACCCCTCCACTTT	CASNSPGNSPLHF
TRBV30	-	TRBJ1-6	-	TGTGCCTGGAGGGGGGGGACCTATAATTCACCCCTCCACTTT	CAWRGGTYNSPLHF
TRBV5-1	-	TRBJ2-2	TRBD2	TGCGCCAGCAGCTTGTTCCTAGCGGGAAACACCGGGGAGCTGTTTTTT	CASSLFLAGNTGELFF
TRBV18	-	TRBJ1-5	TRBD1	TGTGCCAGCTCCTCAGGGGGCGCGCAGCCCCAGCATTTT	CASSSGGAQPQHF
TRBV5-1	-	TRBJ2-7	-	TGCGCCATCCCGGGGGAGTGGCTTTACGAGCAGTACTTC	CAIPGEWLYEQYF
TRBV18	-	TRBJ2-7	-	TGTGCCAGCTCACCACCGCAGGGGAATCGCGACGAGCAGTACTTC	CASSPPQGNRDEQYF
TRBV7-2	-	TRBJ1-6	-	TGTGCCAGCAGGTCTGGACAGAGTAATTCACCCCTCCACTTT	CASRSGQSNSPLHF
TRBV10-1	-	TRBJ2-3	TRBD2	TGCGCCAGCCCGTTAAATAGCGGGAGCTGGGGCACAGATACGCAGTATTTT	CASPLNSGSWGTDTQYF
TRBV5-1	-	TRBJ2-5	-	TGCGCCAGCAGCTTGGTGCCAGCGGTAGAGACCCAGTACTTC	CASSLVPAVETQYF
TRBV24-1	once	TRBJ2-3	TRBD2	TGTGCCACCAGTGACGGCCTAGCGGGGGATACGCAGTATTTT	CATSDGLAGDTQYF
TRBV18	-	TRBJ2-5	TRBD1	TGTGCCAGCTCCCCCCAACTAACAGGGGCCGGGCAAGAGACCCAGTACTTC	CASSPQLTGAGQETQYF
TRBV24-1	-	TRBJ2-2	-	TGTGCCACCAATACTCCAGGGTCCGGGGAGCTGTTTTTT	CATNTPGSGELFF
TRBV18	once	TRBJ1-2	TRBD1	TGTGCCAGCTCACCAAGGGGGCCCAACTATGGCTACACCTTC	CASSPRGPNYGYTF
TRBV28	-	TRBJ1-1	-	TGTGCCAGCAGTTTAGGCCTTACGGAAGCTTTCTTT	CASSLGLTEAFF
TRBV19	-	TRBJ1-5	-	TGTGCCAGTAGTAAAAGCAGGGGAGGCAATCAGCCCCAGCATTTT	CASSKSRGGNQPQHF
TRBV19	-	TRBJ2-7	-	TGTGCCAGTAGTGGGCCGGGACATAACGCCTACGAGCAGTACTTC	CASSGPGHNAYEQYF
TRBV6-5	few	TRBJ2-6	TRBD1	TGTGCCAGCAGGGCAGGGGGCTCTGGGGCCAACGTCCTGACTTTC	CASRAGGSGANVLTF
TRBV9	-	TRBJ2-5	-	TGTGCCAGCAGCGTAGGAGTGGACTACCAAGGGACCCAGTACTTC	CASSVGVDYQGTQYF
TRBV10-3	-	TRBJ2-2	TRBD1	TGTGCCACCAGGCATACAGGGGTCCCAAACCATGAGAACACCGGGGAGCTGTTTTTT	CATRHTGVPNHENTGELFF
TRBV5-4	-	TRBJ2-3	TRBD1	TGTGCCAGCAGCTTACGGGACAGGGGGATATCCGCAGATACGCAGTATTTT	CASSLRDRGISADTQYF
TRBV15	-	TRBJ2-5	TRBD1	TGTGCCACCAGCAGAGATAAGGGACAGGGGGTAAGAGAGACCCAGTACTTC	CATSRDKGQGVRETQYF
TRBV15	few	TRBJ2-7	TRBD2	TGTGCCACCAGCAGAGATCTTAGCGGGAGCTCCTACGAGCAGTACTTC	CATSRDLSGSSYEQYF
TRBV5-1	few	TRBJ1-5	TRBD1	TGCGCCAGCAGCCTATCCGGGACAGAATATCAGCCCCAGCATTTT	CASSLSGTEYQPQHF